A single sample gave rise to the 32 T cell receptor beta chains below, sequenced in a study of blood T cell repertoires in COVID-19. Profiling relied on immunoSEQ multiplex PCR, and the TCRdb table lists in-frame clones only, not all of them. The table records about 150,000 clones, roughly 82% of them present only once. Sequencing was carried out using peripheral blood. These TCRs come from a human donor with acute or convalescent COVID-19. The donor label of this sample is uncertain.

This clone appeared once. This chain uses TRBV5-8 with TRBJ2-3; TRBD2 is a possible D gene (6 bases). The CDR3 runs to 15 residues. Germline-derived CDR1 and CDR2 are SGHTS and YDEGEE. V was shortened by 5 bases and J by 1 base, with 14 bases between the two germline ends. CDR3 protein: CASRYSPSGTDTQYF. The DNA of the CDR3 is TGTGCCAGCAGGTATAGCCCTAGCGGCACAGATACGCAGTATTTT.

In DNA form, the CDR3 reads TGCGCCAGCAGCCGATACCAGGGGGCGGAATCTGGAAACACCATATATTTT. This sequence encodes CASSRYQGAESGNTIYF. The chain joins TRBV4-1 to TRBJ1-3, with 8 bases fitting TRBD1. Germline trimming cut 4 bases from V and 1 base from J; bases unmatched to any gene: 9. The germline V gene encodes CDR1 MGHRA and CDR2 YSYEKL. This CDR3 spans 17 amino acids.

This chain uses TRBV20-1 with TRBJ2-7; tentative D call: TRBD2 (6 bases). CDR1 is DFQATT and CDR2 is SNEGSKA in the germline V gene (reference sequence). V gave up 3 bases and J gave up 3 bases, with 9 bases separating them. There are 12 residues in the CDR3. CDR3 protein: CSASLDYYEQYF. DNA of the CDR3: TGCAGTGCTAGTCTGGACTACTACGAGCAGTACTTC.

The CDR3: CASGLVVGQVPRYGYTF. The CDR3 DNA reads as TGTGCTAGTGGTTTGGTGGTTGGACAGGTCCCTAGGTATGGCTACACCTTC. V and J are TRBV12-5 and TRBJ1-2, with TRBD1 matching over 7 bases. The CDR3 runs 17 residues. The germline V gene has CDR1 LGHNT and CDR2 FRNRAP. Trimming at V came to 0 bases and at J to 5 bases, leaving 12 bases not matched to a gene.

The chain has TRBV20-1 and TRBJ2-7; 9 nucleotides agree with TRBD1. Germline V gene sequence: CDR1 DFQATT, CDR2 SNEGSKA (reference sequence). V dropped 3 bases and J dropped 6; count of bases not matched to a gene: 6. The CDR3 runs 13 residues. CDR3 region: CSASWDRVREQYF. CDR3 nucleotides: TGCAGTGCTAGTTGGGACAGGGTCCGCGAGCAGTACTTC.

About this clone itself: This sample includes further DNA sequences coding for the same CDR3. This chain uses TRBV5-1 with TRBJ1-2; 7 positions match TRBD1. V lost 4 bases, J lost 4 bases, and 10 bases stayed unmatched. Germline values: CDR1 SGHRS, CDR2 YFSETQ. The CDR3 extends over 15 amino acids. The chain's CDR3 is CASSLDGDRAYGYTF. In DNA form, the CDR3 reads TGCGCCAGCAGCCTGGACGGGGACAGAGCCTATGGCTACACCTTC.

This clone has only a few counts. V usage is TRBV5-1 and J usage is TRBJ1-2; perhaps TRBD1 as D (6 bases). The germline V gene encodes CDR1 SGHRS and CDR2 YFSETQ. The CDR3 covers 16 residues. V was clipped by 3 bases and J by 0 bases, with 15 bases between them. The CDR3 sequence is CASSSGDIRPNYGYTF. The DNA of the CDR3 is TGCGCCAGCAGCTCCGGGGACATCCGCCCTAACTATGGCTACACCTTC. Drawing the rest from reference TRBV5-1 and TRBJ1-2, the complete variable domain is KAGVTQTPRYLIKTRGQQVTLSCSPISGHRSVSWYQQTPGQGLQFLFEYFSETQRNKGNFPGRFSGRQFSNSRSEMNVSTLELGDSALYLCASSSGDIRPNYGYTFGSGTRLTVV.

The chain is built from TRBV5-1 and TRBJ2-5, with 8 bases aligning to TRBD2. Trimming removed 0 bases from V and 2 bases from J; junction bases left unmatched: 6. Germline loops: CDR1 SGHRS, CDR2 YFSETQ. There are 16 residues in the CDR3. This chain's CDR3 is CASSLEGSGVQETQYF. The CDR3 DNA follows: TGCGCCAGCAGCTTGGAAGGTAGCGGGGTTCAAGAGACCCAGTACTTC.

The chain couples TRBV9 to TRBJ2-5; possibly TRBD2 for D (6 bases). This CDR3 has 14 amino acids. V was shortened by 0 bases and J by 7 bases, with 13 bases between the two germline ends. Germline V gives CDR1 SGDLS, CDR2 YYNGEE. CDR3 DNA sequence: TGTGCCAGCAGCGTAGACGGGCGGAGGGGGACCCAGTACTTC. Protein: CASSVDGRRGTQYF.

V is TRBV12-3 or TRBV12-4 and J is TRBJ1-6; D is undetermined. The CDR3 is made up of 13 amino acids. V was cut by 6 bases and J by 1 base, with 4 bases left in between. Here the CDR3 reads CASRESYNSPLHF. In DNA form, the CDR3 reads TGTGCCAGCAGGGAGTCCTATAATTCACCCCTCCACTTT.

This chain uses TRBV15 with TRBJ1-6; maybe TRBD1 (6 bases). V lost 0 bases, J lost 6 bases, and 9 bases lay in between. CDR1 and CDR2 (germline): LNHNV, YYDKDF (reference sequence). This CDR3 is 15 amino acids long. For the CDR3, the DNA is TGTGCCACCAGCAGAGATGGACAGTTTAATTCACCCCTCCACTTT. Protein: CATSRDGQFNSPLHF.

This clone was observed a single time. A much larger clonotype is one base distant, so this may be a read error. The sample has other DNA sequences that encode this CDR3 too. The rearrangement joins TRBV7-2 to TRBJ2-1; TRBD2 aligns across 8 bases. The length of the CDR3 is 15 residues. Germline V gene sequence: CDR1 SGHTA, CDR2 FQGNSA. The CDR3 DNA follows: TGCGCCAGCAGCTTAGCCGGGGGGGCGGGAAATGAGCAGTTCTTC. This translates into CASSLAGGAGNEQFF.

This chain's CDR3 is CASSPPGLAGLGETQYF. The CDR3 nucleotides read TGTGCCAGCAGCCCCCCGGGACTAGCGGGGTTGGGAGAGACCCAGTACTTC. V is TRBV3-1 (or the pseudogene TRBV3-2) and J is TRBJ2-5, with 13 bases aligning to TRBD2. CDR1 and CDR2 (germline): LGHDT, YNNKEL (reference sequence). The length of the CDR3 is 17 residues. J gave up 4 bases and V 4 bases, and 9 bases lay outside the gene matches.

The CDR3 sequence: CASSQGRGDGYTF. In DNA, the CDR3 is TGTGCCAGCAGCCAAGGCAGGGGTGATGGCTACACCTTC. This sequence joins TRBV3-1 (or the pseudogene TRBV3-2) and TRBJ1-2; TRBD1 is a possible D gene (6 bases). The CDR3 loop spans 13 amino acids. Trimming stripped 1 base from V and 6 bases from J, with 9 bases between. CDR1 is LGHDT, CDR2 YNNKEL, per germline (reference sequence).

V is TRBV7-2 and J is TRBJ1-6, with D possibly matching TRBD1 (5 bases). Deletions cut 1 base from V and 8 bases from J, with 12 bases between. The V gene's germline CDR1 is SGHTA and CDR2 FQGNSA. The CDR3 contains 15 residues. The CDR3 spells CASSLGQGIDSPLHF. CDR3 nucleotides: TGTGCCAGCAGCTTAGGTCAGGGAATTGATTCACCCCTCCACTTT.

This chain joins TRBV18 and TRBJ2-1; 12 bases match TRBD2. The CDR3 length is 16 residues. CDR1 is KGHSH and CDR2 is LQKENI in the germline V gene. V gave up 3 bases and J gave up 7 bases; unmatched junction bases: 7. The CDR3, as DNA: TGTGCCAGCTCACCTTCTAGCGGGGGGGCATTGAATGAGCAGTTCTTC. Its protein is CASSPSSGGALNEQFF.

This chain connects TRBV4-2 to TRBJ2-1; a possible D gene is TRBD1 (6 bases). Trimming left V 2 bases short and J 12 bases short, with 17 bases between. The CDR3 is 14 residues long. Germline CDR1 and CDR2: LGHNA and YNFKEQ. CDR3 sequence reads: CASSQKPGQGGQFF. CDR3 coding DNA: TGTGCCAGCAGCCAAAAACCGGGGCAAGGGGGGCAGTTCTTC.

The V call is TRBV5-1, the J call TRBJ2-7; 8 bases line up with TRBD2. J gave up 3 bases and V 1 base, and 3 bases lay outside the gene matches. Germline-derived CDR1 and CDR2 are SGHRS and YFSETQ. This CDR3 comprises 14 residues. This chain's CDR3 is CASSLPGGGYEQYF. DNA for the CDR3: TGCGCCAGCAGCTTGCCGGGAGGGGGCTACGAGCAGTACTTC.

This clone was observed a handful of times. Here the CDR3 reads CASSRDRGLDTQYF. The CDR3 DNA reads as TGCGCCAGCAGCCGGGACAGGGGACTAGATACGCAGTATTTT. V gene TRBV5-1 combines with J gene TRBJ2-3; 10 bases align to TRBD1. V was pared by 4 bases and J by 5 bases, with 4 bases of the junction left unmatched. Germline V gives CDR1 SGHRS, CDR2 YFSETQ. The CDR3 is made up of 14 amino acids. The full variable domain, rest sourced from reference TRBV5-1 and TRBJ2-3, is KAGVTQTPRYLIKTRGQQVTLSCSPISGHRSVSWYQQTPGQGLQFLFEYFSETQRNKGNFPGRFSGRQFSNSRSEMNVSTLELGDSALYLCASSRDRGLDTQYFGPGTRLTVL.

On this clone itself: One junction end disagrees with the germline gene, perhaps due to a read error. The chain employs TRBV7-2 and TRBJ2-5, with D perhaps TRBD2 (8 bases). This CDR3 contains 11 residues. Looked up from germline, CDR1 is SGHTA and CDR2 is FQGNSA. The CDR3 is CASSSGGGHDF. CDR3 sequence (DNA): TGTGCCAGCAGCTCGGGAGGGGGCCATGACTTC.

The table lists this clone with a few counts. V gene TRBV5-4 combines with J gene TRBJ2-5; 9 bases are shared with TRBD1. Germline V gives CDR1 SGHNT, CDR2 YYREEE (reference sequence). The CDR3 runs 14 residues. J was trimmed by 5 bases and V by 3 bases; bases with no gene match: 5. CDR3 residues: CASSSPGTGETQYF. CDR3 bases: TGTGCCAGCAGCTCGCCCGGGACAGGGGAGACCCAGTACTTC.

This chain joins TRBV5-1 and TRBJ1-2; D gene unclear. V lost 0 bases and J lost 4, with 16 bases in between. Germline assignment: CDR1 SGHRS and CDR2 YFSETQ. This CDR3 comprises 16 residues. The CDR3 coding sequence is TGCGCCAGCAGCTTGGAGTCGGGAAGAGGTACCTATGGCTACACCTTC. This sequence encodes CASSLESGRGTYGYTF.

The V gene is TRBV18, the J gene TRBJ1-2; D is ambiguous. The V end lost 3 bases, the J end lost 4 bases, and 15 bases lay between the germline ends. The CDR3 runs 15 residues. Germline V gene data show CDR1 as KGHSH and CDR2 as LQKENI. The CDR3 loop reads CASSPSGDSGYGYTF. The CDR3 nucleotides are TGTGCCAGCTCACCGTCCGGGGATTCCGGCTATGGCTACACCTTC.

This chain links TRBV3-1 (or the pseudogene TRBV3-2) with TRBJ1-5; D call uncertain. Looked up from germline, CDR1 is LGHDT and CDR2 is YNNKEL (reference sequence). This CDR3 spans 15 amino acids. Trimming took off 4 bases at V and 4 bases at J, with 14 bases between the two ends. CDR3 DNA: TGTGCCAGCAGCCTCGCCTCGACACCTAATCAGCCCCAGCATTTT. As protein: CASSLASTPNQPQHF.

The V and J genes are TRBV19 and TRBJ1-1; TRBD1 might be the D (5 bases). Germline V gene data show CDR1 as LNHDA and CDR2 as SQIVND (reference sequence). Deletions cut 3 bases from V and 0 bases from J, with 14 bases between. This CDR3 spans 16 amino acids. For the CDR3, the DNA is TGTGCCAGTAGTATTATCGGGGGGGTGATGAACACTGAAGCTTTCTTT. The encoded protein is CASSIIGGVMNTEAFF.

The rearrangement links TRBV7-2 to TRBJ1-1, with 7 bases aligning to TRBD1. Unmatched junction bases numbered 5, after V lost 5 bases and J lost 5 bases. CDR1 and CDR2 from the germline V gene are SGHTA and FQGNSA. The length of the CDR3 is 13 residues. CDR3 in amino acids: CASSTQGDTEAFF. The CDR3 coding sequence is TGTGCCAGCAGCACCCAGGGGGATACTGAAGCTTTCTTT.

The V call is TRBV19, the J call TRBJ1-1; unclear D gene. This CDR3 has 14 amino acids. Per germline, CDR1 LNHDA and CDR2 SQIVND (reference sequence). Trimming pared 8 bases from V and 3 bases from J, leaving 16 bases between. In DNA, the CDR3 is TGTGCCAGTGGGGAGGTCACACCATACACTGAAGCTTTCTTT. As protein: CASGEVTPYTEAFF.

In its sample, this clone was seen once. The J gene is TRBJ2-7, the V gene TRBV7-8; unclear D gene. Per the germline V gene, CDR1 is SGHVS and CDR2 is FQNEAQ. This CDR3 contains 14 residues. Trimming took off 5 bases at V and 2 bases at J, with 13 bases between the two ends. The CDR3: CASSPQVPAYEQYF. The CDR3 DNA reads TGTGCCAGCAGCCCCCAGGTGCCCGCCTACGAGCAGTACTTC. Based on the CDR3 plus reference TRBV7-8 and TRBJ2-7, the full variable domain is GAGVSQSPRYKVAKRGQDVALRCDPISGHVSLFWYQQALGQGPEFLTYFQNEAQLDKSGLPSDRFFAERPEGSVSTLKIQRTQQEDSAVYLCASSPQVPAYEQYFGPGTRLTVT.

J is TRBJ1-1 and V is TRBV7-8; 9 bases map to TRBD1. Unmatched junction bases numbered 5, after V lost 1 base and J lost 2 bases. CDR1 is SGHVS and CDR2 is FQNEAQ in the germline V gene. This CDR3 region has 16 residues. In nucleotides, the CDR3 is TGTGCCAGCAGCTTAGAGCACAGGGGGCTTAACACTGAAGCTTTCTTT. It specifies CASSLEHRGLNTEAFF.

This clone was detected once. The CDR3 nucleotides read TGTGCCAGCAGCTTTGGCCCAAGTCCGCCCCAGCATTTT. Amino acids: CASSFGPSPPQHF. The V gene is TRBV7-2, the J gene TRBJ1-5; D is undetermined. The germline gives CDR1 SGHTA, CDR2 FQGNSA. The CDR3 contains 13 residues. Trimming left V 3 bases short and J 9 bases short, with 12 bases between.

The CDR3 region is CASSETGQGKRVYTF. The CDR3 region has the DNA TGTGCCAGCAGTGAAACGGGACAAGGCAAGCGCGTCTACACCTTC. The chain recombines TRBV6-1 with TRBJ1-2; D may be TRBD1 (6 bases). Trimming removed 2 bases from V and 10 bases from J, with 20 bases in between. The CDR3 consists of 15 residues. CDR1 and CDR2 (germline): MNHNS, SASEGT.

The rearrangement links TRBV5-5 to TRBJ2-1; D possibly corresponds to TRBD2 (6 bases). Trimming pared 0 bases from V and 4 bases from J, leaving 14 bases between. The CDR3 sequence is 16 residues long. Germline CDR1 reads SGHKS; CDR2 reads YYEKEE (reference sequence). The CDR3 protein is CASSLAGNRGYNEQFF. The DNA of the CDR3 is TGTGCCAGCAGCTTGGCGGGTAACCGGGGGTACAATGAGCAGTTCTTC.